The clone carrying this T cell receptor (beta chain) has only a few counts. These data are taken from a study of blood T cells in healthy people across ages. The CDR3 has 21 residues. Germline lookup yields CDR1 SGHVS and CDR2 FQNEAQ. Trimming took 0 bases from V and 1 from J, leaving 27 bases between them. Then a second PCR, running about 6 to 12 cycles, was carried out with a sample-barcoded 5' primer and a J-beta primer mix. Via MiXCR, TCRdb re-called the 5' RACE reads, giving one row per CDR3 protein. Found here are more than 1.4 million distinct CDR3 sequences, about 43% of them singletons; the top ten hold 7.9%.

The source is a young woman in good health. The sample taken for sequencing was blood. The chain employs TRBV7-8 and TRBJ2-5; perhaps TRBD2 as D (6 bases). CDR3 loop: CASSLAWSVGRLQTSQETQYF. CDR3 sequence (DNA): TGTGCCAGCAGCTTAGCGTGGTCGGTCGGGAGATTACAAACATCCCAAGAGACCCAGTACTTC.